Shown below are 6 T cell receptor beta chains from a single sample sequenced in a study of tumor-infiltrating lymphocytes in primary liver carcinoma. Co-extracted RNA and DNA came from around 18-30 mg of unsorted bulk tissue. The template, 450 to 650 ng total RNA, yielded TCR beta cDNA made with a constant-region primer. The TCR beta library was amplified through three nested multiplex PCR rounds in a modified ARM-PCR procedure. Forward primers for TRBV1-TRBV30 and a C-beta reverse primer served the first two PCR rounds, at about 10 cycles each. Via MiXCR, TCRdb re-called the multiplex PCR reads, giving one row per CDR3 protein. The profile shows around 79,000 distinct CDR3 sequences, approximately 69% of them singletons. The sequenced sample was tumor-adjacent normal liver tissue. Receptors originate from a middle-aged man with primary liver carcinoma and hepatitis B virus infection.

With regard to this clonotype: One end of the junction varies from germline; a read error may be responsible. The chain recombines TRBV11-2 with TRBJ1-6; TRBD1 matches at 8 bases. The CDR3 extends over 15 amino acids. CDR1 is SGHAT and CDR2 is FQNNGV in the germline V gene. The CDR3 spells CTSRLTGQGGSLLHF. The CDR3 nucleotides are TGTACCAGTAGACTAACCGGACAGGGCGGATCACTCCTCCACTTT. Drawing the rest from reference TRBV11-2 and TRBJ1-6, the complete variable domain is EAGVAQSPRYKIIEKRQSVAFWCNPISGHATLYWYQQILGQGPKLLIQFQNNGVVDDSQLPKDRFSAERLKGVDSTLKIQPAKLEDSAVYLCTSRLTGQGGSLLHFGNGTRLTVT.

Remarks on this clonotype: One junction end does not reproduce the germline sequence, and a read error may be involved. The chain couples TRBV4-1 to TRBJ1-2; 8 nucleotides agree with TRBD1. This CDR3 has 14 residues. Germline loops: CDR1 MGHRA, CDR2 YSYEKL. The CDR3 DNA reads TGCGCCAGCAGCCCCGCAGGGGGCTTCTATGGCTACAGCTTC. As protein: CASSPAGGFYGYSF.

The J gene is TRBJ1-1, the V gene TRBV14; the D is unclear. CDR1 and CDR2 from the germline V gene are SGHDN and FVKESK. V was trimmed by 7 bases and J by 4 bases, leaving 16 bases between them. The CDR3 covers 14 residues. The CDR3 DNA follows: TGTGCCAGCATCCTTCGCCGTGGGTGCACTGAAGCTTTCTTT. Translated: CASILRRGCTEAFF.

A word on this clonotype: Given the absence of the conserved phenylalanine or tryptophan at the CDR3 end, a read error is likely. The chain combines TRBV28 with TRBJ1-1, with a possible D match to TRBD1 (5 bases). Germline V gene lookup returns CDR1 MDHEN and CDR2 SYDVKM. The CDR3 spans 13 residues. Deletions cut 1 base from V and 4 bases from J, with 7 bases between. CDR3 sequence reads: CASSLSGGTEAFC. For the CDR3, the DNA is TGTGCCAGCAGTTTATCCGGGGGCACTGAAGCTTTCTGT.

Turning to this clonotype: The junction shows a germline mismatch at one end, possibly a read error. CDR3 in DNA: TGTAGCGCTGAAGGAGTAGGGAATGAGCAGTTCTTC. Translated: CSAEGVGNEQFF. This chain connects TRBV29-1 to TRBJ2-1; the D gene is possibly TRBD2 (5 bases). This CDR3 contains 12 residues. CDR1 SQVTM and CDR2 ANQGSEA come from the germline V gene.

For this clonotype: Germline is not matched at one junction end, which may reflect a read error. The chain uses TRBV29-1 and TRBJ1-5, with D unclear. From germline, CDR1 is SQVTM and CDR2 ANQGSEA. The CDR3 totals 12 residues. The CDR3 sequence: CSVEGDNQPHHF. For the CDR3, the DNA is TGCAGCGTTGAAGGAGATAATCAGCCCCATCATTTT.